The clone carrying this T cell receptor beta chain appeared a few times. Its target is unknown. This record belongs to a study of beta chain features in type 1 diabetes. The study's findings and limits: Type 1 diabetes patients had TCRB CDR3s that were shorter (moderately but significantly so) in all four CD4+ subsets. For cells with high TCR expression, cDNA sequencing could yield over-representation. PCR, the amplification step, might favor shorter templates, equally in patients and controls.

Sorting of CD4+ naive, central memory, regulatory and stem cell-like memory cells was performed via CD45RO/CCR7/CD25/CD127/CD95/CD27. The V end was cut by 1 base, the J end by 5 bases, with 9 bases between. Germline V gene sequence: CDR1 SEHNR, CDR2 FQNEAQ (reference sequence). The CDR3 is made up of 13 amino acids. Reverse transcription of all isolated RNA meant that expressed TCRB transcripts were sequenced. Clones were read by immunoSEQ multiplex PCR, and TCRdb kept only the in-frame ones, dropping some. The table records 900,000 or so clones, 17% of them present only once. The origin of this receptor is a young woman in good health. V and J are TRBV7-9 and TRBJ2-7, with D possibly matching TRBD2 (5 bases). The specimen sequenced was naive CD4+ T cells from blood. The DNA for the CDR3 is TGTGCCAGCAGCTTAGGGACTTGGGACGAGCAGTACTTC. The encoded protein is CASSLGTWDEQYF.